These 10 T cell receptor beta chains were sequenced from one sample in a study of T-cell memory formation after mild COVID-19. TCRdb passed the 5' RACE reads through MiXCR, listing each CDR3 protein once. The sample includes about 320,000 distinct CDR3 sequences, roughly an eighth of them seen just once. The sample was PBMCs or a T cell subset sorted from them (not recorded which). The receptor set was obtained from a young man who had mild COVID-19 (a few samples of this study predate the infection). Cell type and time point are not known.

V usage is TRBV27 and J usage is TRBJ2-1; 7 nucleotides line up with TRBD2. The CDR3 loop spans 15 amino acids. The germline V gene has CDR1 MNHEY and CDR2 SMNVEV (reference sequence). After removal of 0 bases from V and 9 bases from J, the junction contained 8 bases not matched to a gene. The CDR3 here is CASSLSIGGEAEQFF. CDR3 in DNA: TGTGCCAGCAGTTTATCGATTGGGGGGGAAGCTGAGCAGTTCTTC.

This clonotype occurred many times. The chain employs TRBV5-1 and TRBJ2-1, with D possibly matching TRBD2 (5 bases). Per germline, CDR1 SGHRS and CDR2 YFSETQ. Deletions cut 6 bases from V and 1 base from J, with 11 bases between. This CDR3 comprises 14 residues. The CDR3 DNA is TGCGCCAGCATTCCGGGGAGTTCCTACAATGAGCAGTTCTTC. The encoded protein is CASIPGSSYNEQFF.

J is TRBJ2-7 and V is TRBV7-3; tentative D call: TRBD1 (6 bases). Germline CDR1 SGHTA, CDR2 FQGTGA. The CDR3 has 15 residues. The V end was cut by 5 bases, the J end by 3 bases, with 17 bases between. CDR3 sequence: CASSPTGLSNYEQYF. The CDR3 bases are TGTGCCAGCAGCCCGACAGGCCTTTCCAACTACGAGCAGTACTTC.

This clonotype was counted ten times or more. The gene calls are TRBV5-1 and TRBJ2-5; 8 bases are shared with TRBD1. Germline CDR1 is SGHRS and CDR2 is YFSETQ. With 0 bases clipped from V and 5 bases from J, the junction kept 3 bases outside the gene matches. The CDR3 runs to 14 residues. CDR3 sequence reads: CASSLGTGTETQYF. DNA of the CDR3: TGCGCCAGCAGCTTGGGGACAGGGACGGAGACCCAGTACTTC.

This chain uses TRBV6-5 with TRBJ1-1; D gene uncertain. Germline assignment: CDR1 MNHEY and CDR2 SVGAGI. The CDR3 is made up of 15 amino acids. Trimming cost V 2 bases and J 6 bases, with 16 bases left between them. In DNA form, the CDR3 reads TGTGCCAGCAGTTACGGTCGGGGAGGAGTTCCTGAAGCTTTCTTT. Protein: CASSYGRGGVPEAFF.

This clonotype has more than one count but fewer than ten. The chain combines TRBV7-8 with TRBJ2-7; TRBD1 agrees at 12 bases. Germline V CDR1 and CDR2: SGHVS, FQNEAQ. The CDR3 sequence is 16 residues long. The V and J ends lost 4 bases and 5 bases, in that order; junction bases with no gene match: 9. The CDR3, as DNA: TGTGCCAGCAGCTCCCGGGACAGGGGGCGAATAAACGAGCAGTACGTC. Its translation is CASSSRDRGRINEQYV.

This clonotype occurred once. The J gene is TRBJ2-3, the V gene TRBV7-9; TRBD1 matches at 7 bases. The length of the CDR3 is 15 residues. The J segment lost 1 base and the V segment lost 5 bases, leaving 6 bases of the junction unmatched. Germline V gene lookup returns CDR1 SEHNR and CDR2 FQNEAQ (reference sequence). The CDR3, as DNA: TGTGCCAGCAGCATTGAGGGGGCCGGCACAGATACGCAGTATTTT. It encodes CASSIEGAGTDTQYF. Looking up the rest from reference TRBV7-9 and TRBJ2-3 gives the full variable domain: DTGVSQNPRHKITKRGQNVTFRCDPISEHNRLYWYRQTLGQGPEFLTYFQNEAQLEKSRLLSDRFSAERPKGSFSTLEIQRTEQGDSAMYLCASSIEGAGTDTQYFGPGTRLTVL.

This clonotype was counted only a few times. The rearrangement joins TRBV5-1 to TRBJ2-2, with D possibly matching TRBD1 (6 bases). V lost 4 bases and J 3 bases, leaving 16 bases between the germline ends. The CDR3 spans 16 residues. Germline V gene data show CDR1 as SGHRS and CDR2 as YFSETQ. The CDR3 coding sequence is TGCGCCAGCAGCCCGAAACAGGGTTCGGACACCGGGGAGCTGTTTTTT. It codes for CASSPKQGSDTGELFF.

The CDR3 region is CASSQELASYNEQFF. CDR3 nucleotide sequence: TGCGCCAGCAGCCAAGAGTTGGCCTCCTACAATGAGCAGTTCTTC. The V and J genes are TRBV4-3 and TRBJ2-1; D is undetermined. Between the trimmed V and J ends, which lost 0 bases and 0 bases, there was a span of 6 bases. Germline V gene lookup returns CDR1 LGHNA and CDR2 YSLEER. CDR3 length equals 15 residues.

J is TRBJ2-3 and V is TRBV5-1, with 9 bases matching TRBD1. V dropped 3 bases and J dropped 4; count of bases not matched to a gene: 12. This CDR3 contains 17 residues. Germline V gene lookup returns CDR1 SGHRS and CDR2 YFSETQ. CDR3 loop: CASSWKQGAPTPDTQYF. CDR3 bases: TGCGCCAGCAGCTGGAAACAGGGGGCACCCACCCCAGATACGCAGTATTTT.